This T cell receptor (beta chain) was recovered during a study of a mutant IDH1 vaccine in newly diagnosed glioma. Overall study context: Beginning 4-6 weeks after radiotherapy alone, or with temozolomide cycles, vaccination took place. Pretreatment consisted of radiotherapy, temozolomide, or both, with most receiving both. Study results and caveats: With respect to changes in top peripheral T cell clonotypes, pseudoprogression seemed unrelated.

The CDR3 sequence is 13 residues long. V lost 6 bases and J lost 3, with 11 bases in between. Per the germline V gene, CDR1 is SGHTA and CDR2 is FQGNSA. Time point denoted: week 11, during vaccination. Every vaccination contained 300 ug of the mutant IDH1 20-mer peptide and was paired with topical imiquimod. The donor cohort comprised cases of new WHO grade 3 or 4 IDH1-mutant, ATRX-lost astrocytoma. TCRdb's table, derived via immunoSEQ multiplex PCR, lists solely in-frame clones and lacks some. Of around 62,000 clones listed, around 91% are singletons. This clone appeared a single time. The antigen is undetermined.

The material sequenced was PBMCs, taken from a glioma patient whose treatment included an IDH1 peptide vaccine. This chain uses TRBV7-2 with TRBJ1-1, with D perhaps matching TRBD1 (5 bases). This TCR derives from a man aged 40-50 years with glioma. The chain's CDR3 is CASRYEGYTEAFF. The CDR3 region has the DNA TGTGCCAGCAGGTACGAGGGGTACACTGAAGCTTTCTTT.